Given below is one T cell receptor (beta chain) in context. The data were produced by immunoSEQ multiplex PCR, yet TCRdb's version contains in-frame clones alone and is incomplete. There are 55,000 to 80,000 clones in the sample; about 80% occur only once, and approximately 4.5% lies in the top ten. This entry belongs to a study of radiotherapy plus CTLA-4 blockade in lung cancer. The length of the CDR3 is 15 residues. The germline gives CDR1 KGHSH, CDR2 LQKENI. V shed 0 bases and J 5 bases; nucleotides not matched to a gene: 3. Patients with chemo-refractory metastatic non-small-cell lung cancer received focal radiation plus CTLA-4 blockade with ipilimumab.

The sequences come from peripheral blood, collected from a patient treated with radiotherapy plus ipilimumab. This TCR was sampled from a human donor with non-small cell lung cancer who had a complete response to radiotherapy plus ipilimumab. The rearrangement joins TRBV18 to TRBJ2-2; 7 bases match TRBD1. This chain's CDR3 is CASSPPGQPTGELFF. The CDR3 nucleotides read TGTGCCAGCTCACCACCGGGACAGCCGACCGGGGAGCTGTTTTTT.